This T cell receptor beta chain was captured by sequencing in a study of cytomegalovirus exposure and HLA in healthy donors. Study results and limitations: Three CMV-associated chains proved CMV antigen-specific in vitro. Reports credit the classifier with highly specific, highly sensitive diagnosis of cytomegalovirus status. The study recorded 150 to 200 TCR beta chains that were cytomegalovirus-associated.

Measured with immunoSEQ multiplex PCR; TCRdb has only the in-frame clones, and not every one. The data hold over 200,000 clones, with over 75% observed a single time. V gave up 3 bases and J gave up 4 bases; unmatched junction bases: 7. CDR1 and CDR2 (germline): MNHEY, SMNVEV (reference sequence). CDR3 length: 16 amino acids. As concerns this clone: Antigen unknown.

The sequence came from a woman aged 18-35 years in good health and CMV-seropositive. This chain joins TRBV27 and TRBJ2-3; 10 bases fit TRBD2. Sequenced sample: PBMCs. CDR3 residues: CASSFGLAGVPDTQYF. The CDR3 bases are TGTGCCAGCAGTTTTGGGCTAGCGGGAGTCCCAGATACGCAGTATTTT.